The clone carrying this T cell receptor (beta chain) was detected many times. The record originates from a study of T cells in Graves' hyperthyroidism and ophthalmopathy. The germline gives CDR1 KGHSH, CDR2 LQKENI. Trimming at V came to 5 bases and at J to 3 bases, leaving 10 bases not matched to a gene. This CDR3 region has 15 residues. Using RNA transcripts as the source, TCR beta CDR3 regions were amplified. During a first-round RT-PCR of the TCR CDR3, the HTBI primer set was used. Each CDR3 protein gets one entry after TCRdb re-called the multiplex PCR reads with MiXCR. The repertoire has fewer than 300,000 distinct CDR3 sequences, around 15% of them found once; the top ten carry about 33%.

Sequenced input: blood. The origin of this receptor is a woman aged 45-65 years with Graves' hyperthyroidism that later progressed to Graves' ophthalmopathy. The V and J genes are TRBV18 and TRBJ2-7; 7 positions match TRBD1. The CDR3 bases are TGTGCCAGCTCAAGGCTCCGGGACAGAGGCTACGAGCAGTACTTC. This codes for CASSRLRDRGYEQYF.